Listed below are T cell receptor beta chains from one sample, sequenced in a study of CD8+CD57+ T cells in acquired aplastic anemia. TCRdb called the reads again in MiXCR, with one record for every CDR3 protein. This sample has 65,000 to 85,000 distinct CDR3 sequences, with under 65% found just once. The specimen sequenced was sorted CD4+, CD8+, or CD8+CD57+ T cells (not recorded which) from PBMCs. The receptors come from a human donor in good health, serving as a control. Both conserved end residues are part of each CDR3. A D gene is named only where the DNA matches it firmly. Clone sizes are given selectively: once, few, many, or a class where the clone is expanded.

clone_size d_call j_call v_call cdr3_nt cdr3_aa
NA TRBD1 TRBJ1-1 TRBV9 TGTGCCAGCAGCGCTAGGACAGGGAGGATGGGTGAAGCTTTCTTT CASSARTGRMGEAFF
NA TRBD1 TRBJ2-7 TRBV7-3 TGTGCCAGCAACCCGGGGACAGCCTCCTACGAGCAGTACTTC CASNPGTASYEQYF
few TRBD2 TRBJ2-7 TRBV27 TGTGCCAGCAGTTTACGACTAGCGGGAGGGCCCCCCTACGAGCAGTACTTC CASSLRLAGGPPYEQYF
NA NA TRBJ2-3 TRBV7-9 TGTGCCAGCAATGTCTACACAGATACGCAGTATTTT CASNVYTDTQYF
many NA TRBJ1-5 TRBV24-1 TGTGCCACCCCGTGGGCTGCGGGTTTGGGTCAGCCCCAGCATTTT CATPWAAGLGQPQHF
NA TRBD1 TRBJ2-7 TRBV7-8 TGTGCCAGCAGCTTAGGGGCAGGGGGTGCCTACGAGCAGTACTTC CASSLGAGGAYEQYF
NA TRBD1 TRBJ1-2 TRBV29-1 TGCAGCGTACGTACAGGGGGCAGGAGCTATGGCTACACCTTC CSVRTGGRSYGYTF
NA NA TRBJ2-7 TRBV5-6 TGTGCCAGCAGAAGGGCAGGGGACCCCTACGAGCAGTACTTC CASRRAGDPYEQYF
many NA TRBJ1-4 TRBV6-1 TGTGCCAGCAGTGCTTTCCTGGGGACGAGGGAAAAACTGTTTTTT CASSAFLGTREKLFF
many TRBD2 TRBJ2-6 TRBV13 TGTGCCAGCAGCTTCGGGAGCGGGAGGGCGGGGGCCAACGTCCTGACTTTC CASSFGSGRAGANVLTF
NA NA TRBJ1-4 TRBV9 TGTGCCAGCAGCGTAGCTGGCCGAGATTCTGAAAAACTGTTTTTT CASSVAGRDSEKLFF
NA NA TRBJ2-1 TRBV20-1 TGCAGTGTTGCCGACTACCCTGAGCAGTTCTTC CSVADYPEQFF
NA NA TRBJ2-5 TRBV5-5 TGTGCCAGCAGCTTGACGGGCACACAAGAGACCCAGTACTTC CASSLTGTQETQYF
NA NA TRBJ2-7 TRBV7-3 TGTGCCAGCAGCAGGATAAGCGAGCAGTACTTC CASSRISEQYF
NA NA TRBJ1-4 TRBV10-3 TGTGCCATCAGTGAGCGGACGAATGAAAAACTGTTTTTT CAISERTNEKLFF
NA TRBD2 TRBJ2-1 TRBV7-8 TGTGCCAGCAAGCGGGGGGGCGGCAATGAGCAGTTCTTC CASKRGGGNEQFF
many TRBD1 TRBJ2-7 TRBV13 TGTGCCAGCAGCTTAGGGACAGGGGTAGGGTCCTACGAGCAGTACTTC CASSLGTGVGSYEQYF
once TRBD1 TRBJ1-1 TRBV7-8 TGTGCCAGCAGCCAAAGCCGGGACAGGGCGATGAACACTGAAGCTTTCTTT CASSQSRDRAMNTEAFF
many TRBD1 TRBJ1-1 TRBV9 TGTGCCAGCAGCCCTCCGACAGGGGGTAACACTGAAGCTTTCTTT CASSPPTGGNTEAFF
many NA TRBJ2-1 TRBV5-1 TGCGCCAGCAGCTTGATGACAGAGCGGAATGAGCAGTTCTTC CASSLMTERNEQFF
NA NA TRBJ1-1 TRBV2 TGTGCCAGCAGAACCCCCACACGGGGCACTGAAGCTTTCTTT CASRTPTRGTEAFF
NA NA TRBJ2-7 TRBV2 TGTGCCAGCAGCTTGAGGGGAAAACGGGAGCAGTACTTC CASSLRGKREQYF
NA NA TRBJ2-7 TRBV29-1 TGCAGCGTTGAAGCAGGGGACACTTCCTACGAGCAGTACTTC CSVEAGDTSYEQYF
many NA TRBJ1-5 TRBV6-1 TGTGCCAGCAGCCAAAAAGGGGCAGGACATAGCAATCAGCCCCAGCATTTT CASSQKGAGHSNQPQHF
NA TRBD1 TRBJ2-1 TRBV19 TGTGCCAGTAGAACTACAGGGGGGTTCGACAATGAGCAGTTCTTC CASRTTGGFDNEQFF
NA NA TRBJ1-3 TRBV10-3 TGTGCCATCGGACAGTTTGACTCTGGAAACACCATATATTTT CAIGQFDSGNTIYF
NA NA TRBJ1-4 TRBV30 TGTGCCTGGAGTGTCGTGAGAACTAATGAAAAACTGTTTTTT CAWSVVRTNEKLFF
NA NA TRBJ2-7 TRBV4-1 TGCGCCAGCAGCAAGACACAGGGTGGCTACGAGCAGTACTTC CASSKTQGGYEQYF